This T cell receptor (beta chain) was sequenced for a study of T-cell reconstitution after alpha-beta-depleted transplantation in children. On this clonotype itself: Antigen specificity is unknown.

Notes on the study in general: Several hundred expanded graft clones reportedly supplied alpha-beta T cells about two months after transplant. Fresh T-cell production supplied most of the T-cell counts and diversity seen one year after transplant. For some patients, TCRbeta diversity was high at day 60 because of recipient T cells and thymic progenitors that survived.

V lost 1 base and J lost 4; bases outside the gene matches: 4. Germline loops: CDR1 LGHNA, CDR2 YSLEER. The CDR3 totals 14 residues. Preparing the TCRbeta library involved the use of unique molecular identifiers. Via MiXCR, TCRdb re-called the PCR reads, giving one row per CDR3 protein. In the table there are about 200,000 distinct CDR3 sequences, about 8.7% of which are singletons. J is TRBJ2-7 and V is TRBV4-3; 7 bases match TRBD1. The specimen comprised PBMCs, mostly from graft donor cells, sampled 360 days after TCRalphabeta/CD19-depleted stem cell transplant. The clonotype was recovered from a male patient under 10 years old who had a stem cell transplant for acute myeloid leukemia, so the T cells may come from the graft donor. CDR3 DNA: TGCGCCAGCAGCCAAGGAGGGGGCGGATACGAGCAGTACTTC. Translation gives CASSQGGGGYEQYF.